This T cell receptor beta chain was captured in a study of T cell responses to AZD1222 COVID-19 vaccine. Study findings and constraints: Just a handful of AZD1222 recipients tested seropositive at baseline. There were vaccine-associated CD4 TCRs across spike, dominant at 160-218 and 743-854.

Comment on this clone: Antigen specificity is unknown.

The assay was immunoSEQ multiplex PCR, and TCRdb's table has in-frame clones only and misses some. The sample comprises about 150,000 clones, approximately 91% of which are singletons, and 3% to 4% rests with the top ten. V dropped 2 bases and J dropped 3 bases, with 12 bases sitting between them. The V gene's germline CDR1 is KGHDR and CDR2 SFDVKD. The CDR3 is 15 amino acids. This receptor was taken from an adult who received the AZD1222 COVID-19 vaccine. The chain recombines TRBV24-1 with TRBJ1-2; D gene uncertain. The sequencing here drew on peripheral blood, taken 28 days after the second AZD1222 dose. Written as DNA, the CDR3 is TGTGCCACCAGTGATTACCCCTCAGGCGACTATGGCTACACCTTC. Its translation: CATSDYPSGDYGYTF.